The 26 T cell receptor beta chains in this list originate from one sample, sequenced in a study of CD8+ T cells in alopecia areata. Once RNA had been extracted, it was reverse transcribed into cDNA to act as the sequencing template. The protocol was immunoSEQ multiplex PCR, while the TCRdb copy is restricted to in-frame clones and leaves out a portion. The table has roughly 250,000 clones, 45% to 70% seen once. Specified treatment: oral pan-JAK inhibitor, 5-10 mg twice daily. Sample: CD4+ T cells sorted from blood, taken around week 54, from a patient treated with tofacitinib. Source of these receptors: a human donor with alopecia areata.

The J gene is TRBJ2-5, the V gene TRBV4-3, with unresolved D. This CDR3 contains 13 residues. Trimming took off 0 bases at V and 5 bases at J, with 7 bases between the two ends. Germline values: CDR1 LGHNA, CDR2 YSLEER. The CDR3 DNA sequence: TGCGCCAGCAGCCAAGATTTCTTTGAGACCCAGTACTTC. This translates into CASSQDFFETQYF.

This clone has a handful of counts. The rearrangement uses TRBV18 and TRBJ2-5, with D perhaps TRBD1 (5 bases). Per the germline V gene, CDR1 is KGHSH and CDR2 is LQKENI. The CDR3 runs to 13 residues. Trimming took 8 bases from V and 2 from J, leaving 12 bases between them. The chain's CDR3 is CASAGRDQETQYF. CDR3 bases: TGTGCCAGCGCCGGCAGGGATCAAGAGACCCAGTACTTC.

The table lists this clone with a few counts. Here the CDR3 DNA reads TGCAGCGTTGGTAAACAGCCAGCGAACACCGGGGAGCTGTTTTTT. Translation gives CSVGKQPANTGELFF. The chain combines TRBV29-1 with TRBJ2-2; D is ambiguous. Germline V gives CDR1 SQVTM, CDR2 ANQGSEA. The CDR3 contains 15 residues. V was clipped by 4 bases and J by 0 bases, with 12 bases between them.

V is TRBV5-1 and J is TRBJ2-7; D tentatively fits TRBD1 or TRBD2 (5 bases each). The CDR3 consists of 14 residues. Germline lookup yields CDR1 SGHRS and CDR2 YFSETQ. The germline V and J ends were trimmed by 0 bases and 0 bases, with 7 bases remaining between them. The CDR3: CASSLGGTSYEQYF. The CDR3 DNA is TGCGCCAGCAGCTTGGGGGGGACCTCCTACGAGCAGTACTTC.

CDR3 in DNA: TGTGCCAGCAGCTTAGAGGGTAGGCCTCAGCCCCAGCATTTT. This translates into CASSLEGRPQPQHF. The rearrangement joins TRBV7-9 to TRBJ1-5; D gene uncertain. Germline loops: CDR1 SEHNR, CDR2 FQNEAQ (reference sequence). V lost 1 base, J lost 6 bases, and 10 bases lay in between. The CDR3 runs 14 residues.

This chain links TRBV27 with TRBJ1-2; D not resolved. CDR1 and CDR2 (germline): MNHEY, SMNVEV (reference sequence). The V gene lost 4 bases and the J gene lost 8 bases, with 14 bases spanning the gap. This CDR3 is 13 amino acids long. The CDR3 DNA sequence: TGTGCCAGCAGTTCGGGCGGGGTTTGGGGCTACACCTTC. It translates to CASSSGGVWGYTF.

This clone occurred a few times. The chain joins TRBV19 to TRBJ1-2, with D hard to call. The CDR3 has 13 residues. Germline V CDR1 and CDR2: LNHDA, SQIVND (reference sequence). Trimming took off 3 bases at V and 4 bases at J, with 9 bases between the two ends. The CDR3 protein is CASSMEVSYGYTF. The CDR3 region has the DNA TGTGCCAGTAGTATGGAAGTTTCCTATGGCTACACCTTC.

The table lists this clone with a few counts. The chain links TRBV10-3 to TRBJ2-7; 7 bases map to TRBD1. The V gene end was trimmed by 11 bases and the J gene end by 1 base; junction bases not matched to a gene: 11. This CDR3 has 14 amino acids. In germline, CDR1 is ENHRY, CDR2 SYGVKD. The DNA for the CDR3 is TGTGCCGCCAGGGACAGCCTACAGTCCTACGAGCAGTACTTC. Protein: CAARDSLQSYEQYF.

The chain carries TRBV18 and TRBJ1-1; D is unresolved. The length of the CDR3 is 14 residues. V shed 2 bases and J shed 1 base, with 8 bases lying between them. Germline V gene data show CDR1 as KGHSH and CDR2 as LQKENI. CDR3 sequence: CASSPGQANTEAFF. The CDR3, as DNA: TGTGCCAGCTCACCAGGGCAGGCGAACACTGAAGCTTTCTTT.

The V call is TRBV9, the J call TRBJ1-5, with TRBD1 identical over 7 bases. V was clipped by 4 bases and J by 4 bases; unmatched bases: 2. CDR1 is SGDLS and CDR2 is YYNGEE in the germline V gene. The CDR3 loop spans 13 amino acids. CDR3 sequence (DNA): TGTGCCAGCAGCCAGGGACAGAATCAGCCCCAGCATTTT. This encodes CASSQGQNQPQHF.

The chain recombines TRBV6-5 with TRBJ2-5, with 7 positions matching TRBD2. This CDR3 spans 15 amino acids. The junction had 11 bases not matched to a gene; V was cut back by 6 bases and J by 4 bases. CDR1 MNHEY and CDR2 SVGAGI come from the germline V gene. CDR3 residues: CASRGLASGGETQYF. CDR3 nucleotides: TGTGCCAGCAGGGGATTGGCTAGCGGAGGAGAGACCCAGTACTTC.

The chain joins TRBV7-9 to TRBJ1-5, with D tentatively TRBD1 (5 bases). The CDR3 covers 13 residues. Germline V gives CDR1 SEHNR, CDR2 FQNEAQ (reference sequence). The V gene lost 0 bases and the J gene lost 7 bases, with 7 bases spanning the gap. For the CDR3, the DNA is TGTGCCAGCAGCTTAGCAGGGGACCAGCCCCAGCATTTT. Amino acid sequence: CASSLAGDQPQHF.

The rearrangement links TRBV4-3 to TRBJ2-1; D not certain. The CDR3 consists of 12 residues. V gave up 1 base and J gave up 7 bases, with 5 bases separating them. Germline values: CDR1 LGHNA, CDR2 YSLEER. CDR3 DNA: TGCGCCAGCAGCCAAGTCTCTAATGAGCAGTTCTTC. Encoded protein: CASSQVSNEQFF.

This clone was detected a few times. The V gene is TRBV7-2, the J gene TRBJ2-7; D is possibly TRBD1 (6 bases). Trimming cost V 4 bases and J 0 bases, with 10 bases left between them. The CDR3 consists of 14 residues. Germline V CDR1 and CDR2: SGHTA, FQGNSA. The CDR3 spells CASSYRQASYEQYF. Written as DNA, the CDR3 is TGTGCCAGCAGCTATCGACAGGCCTCCTACGAGCAGTACTTC.

The chain joins TRBV6-6 to TRBJ2-2, with 10 nucleotides matching TRBD1. With V trimmed by 2 bases and J by 4 bases, 4 bases remained unmatched. Germline CDR1 MNHNY, CDR2 SVGAGI (reference sequence). This CDR3 has 16 amino acids. CDR3 amino acids: CASSYTWDRGTGELFF. Here the CDR3 DNA reads TGTGCCAGCAGTTACACATGGGACAGGGGCACCGGGGAGCTGTTTTTT.

This clone was found a few times. The rearrangement uses TRBV6-1 and TRBJ1-5; 10 bases agree with TRBD1. Losses at the gene ends were 6 bases for V and 7 bases for J; bases not matched to a gene: 9. CDR1 is MNHNS and CDR2 is SASEGT in the germline V gene. This CDR3 region has 15 residues. As DNA, the CDR3 is TGTGCCAGCAGCATGGACAGGGGGGGATACCAGCCCCAGCATTTT. Its translation is CASSMDRGGYQPQHF.

The rearrangement joins TRBV30 to TRBJ1-5, with 10 bases matching TRBD1. Germline V gives CDR1 GTSNPN, CDR2 SVGIG (reference sequence). The CDR3 runs to 15 residues. Trimming at V came to 3 bases and at J to 5 bases, leaving 7 bases not matched to a gene. CDR3 sequence reads: CAWSPGTGVDQPQHF. CDR3 sequence (DNA): TGTGCCTGGAGCCCCGGGACAGGGGTCGATCAGCCCCAGCATTTT.

This clone was picked up one time. This chain connects TRBV30 to TRBJ1-1, with a tentative D call TRBD1 (5 bases). Germline loops: CDR1 GTSNPN, CDR2 SVGIG (reference sequence). The CDR3 sequence is 11 residues long. Trimming stripped 0 bases from V and 11 bases from J, with 10 bases between. Written as DNA, the CDR3 is TGTGCCTGGAGTGTTACAGGAGAGGCTTTCTTT. Translating gives CAWSVTGEAFF.

CDR3 region: CASTSRRDSNQPQHF. In nucleotides, the CDR3 is TGTGCCAGCACTTCCCGCCGGGACAGCAATCAGCCCCAGCATTTT. This sequence joins TRBV6-6 and TRBJ1-5; maybe TRBD1 (5 bases). Germline V CDR1 and CDR2: MNHNY, SVGAGI (reference sequence). The CDR3 totals 15 residues. V was cut by 7 bases and J by 1 base, with 14 bases left in between.

CDR3 in DNA: TGTGCCAGCTCACCAGGGGTGGAGGAATATGAAGCTTTCTTT. Protein product: CASSPGVEEYEAFF. The gene calls are TRBV18 and TRBJ1-1; D remains unclear. CDR3 length equals 14 residues. Germline CDR1 is KGHSH and CDR2 is LQKENI. V was cut by 2 bases and J by 7 bases, with 14 bases left in between. Using reference TRBV18 and TRBJ1-1 for the parts outside the CDR3, the full variable domain is NAGVMQNPRHLVRRRGQEARLRCSPMKGHSHVYWYRQLPEEGLKFMVYLQKENIIDESGMPKERFSAEFPKEGPSILRIQQVVRGDSAAYFCASSPGVEEYEAFFGQGTRLTVV.

This clone appeared a few times. J is TRBJ1-1 and V is TRBV19; D remains unclear. The CDR3 sequence is 15 residues long. Germline V gene lookup returns CDR1 LNHDA and CDR2 SQIVND (reference sequence). The germline V and J ends were trimmed by 5 bases and 1 base, with 14 bases remaining between them. The CDR3 nucleotides are TGTGCCAGTAGTCGGGCAGCAATTAAGAACACTGAAGCTTTCTTT. This sequence encodes CASSRAAIKNTEAFF. Using reference TRBV19 and TRBJ1-1 for the parts outside the CDR3, the full variable domain is DGGITQSPKYLFRKEGQNVTLSCEQNLNHDAMYWYRQDPGQGLRLIYYSQIVNDFQKGDIAEGYSVSREKKESFPLTVTSAQKNPTAFYLCASSRAAIKNTEAFFGQGTRLTVV.

The V and J genes are TRBV7-9 and TRBJ2-7, with 9 positions matching TRBD1. Unmatched junction bases numbered 5, after V lost 5 bases and J lost 3 bases. From germline, CDR1 is SEHNR and CDR2 FQNEAQ (reference sequence). This CDR3 comprises 14 residues. The CDR3 DNA reads as TGTGCCAGCAGCCCGGGACAGGGCGGCTACGAGCAGTACTTC. This encodes CASSPGQGGYEQYF.

This chain uses TRBV29-1 with TRBJ1-4; a possible D gene is TRBD1 (5 bases). The V end lost 8 bases, the J end lost 10 bases, and 11 bases lay between the germline ends. The germline gives CDR1 SQVTM, CDR2 ANQGSEA. The CDR3 sequence is 10 residues long. The CDR3 is CSPPGRKLFF. The CDR3 nucleotides read TGCAGCCCACCGGGGCGAAAACTGTTTTTT.

This chain connects TRBV29-1 to TRBJ1-1; D is possibly TRBD1 (5 bases). This CDR3 contains 12 residues. Trimming took 6 bases from V and 4 from J, leaving 12 bases between them. Germline V gene data show CDR1 as SQVTM and CDR2 as ANQGSEA. CDR3 nucleotides: TGCAGCGTACAGGTTGCCAGCACTGAAGCTTTCTTT. As protein: CSVQVASTEAFF.

This clone was recorded a few times. The chain recombines TRBV25-1 with TRBJ2-1; tentative D call: TRBD2 (6 bases). The CDR3 spans 14 residues. Germline CDR1 and CDR2: MGHDK and SYGVNS. Trimming removed 3 bases from V and 4 bases from J, with 10 bases in between. This chain's CDR3 is CASSETAGYNEQFF. The CDR3 bases are TGTGCCAGCAGTGAGACGGCGGGGTACAATGAGCAGTTCTTC. The variable domain in full, with the rest retrieved from reference TRBV25-1 and TRBJ2-1, is EADIYQTPRYLVIGTGKKITLECSQTMGHDKMYWYQQDPGMELHLIHYSYGVNSTEKGDLSSESTVSRIRTEHFPLTLESARPSHTSQYLCASSETAGYNEQFFGPGTRLTVL.

J is TRBJ2-1 and V is TRBV5-1; 9 bases line up with TRBD1. V shed 1 base, J shed 6 bases, and the junction held 8 bases outside the gene matches. Germline values: CDR1 SGHRS, CDR2 YFSETQ. The CDR3 contains 16 residues. The CDR3 is CASSLQPGTGLNEQFF. The DNA of the CDR3 is TGCGCCAGCAGCTTGCAACCCGGGACAGGGCTCAATGAGCAGTTCTTC.